The 30 T cell receptor beta chains below were found in one sample sequenced in a study of response to subunit inactivated influenza vaccine (dated by TCRdb to the late 2010s). Libraries came from RT-PCR. The instrument given in TCRdb is Illumina HiSeq 2500. The raw public data were reprocessed by TCRdb itself: fastp quality trimming at Q25, MiXCR clonotype calling, in-frame beta chains only. One record per CDR3 amino acid sequence lists the most common genes and DNA. This sample gives 650,000 to 850,000 distinct CDR3 sequences in total; 11% to 15% of them show up just once. 6.5% to 8.5% of the sample goes to the ten largest clones. This specimen was PBMCs from blood, taken less than 15 days before vaccination. The receptors stem from a man over 45 who received an inactivated influenza vaccine. Donor details come from another sample of the same person, matched by shared clones.

The rearrangement links TRBV30 to TRBJ1-2; D unclear. V gave up 7 bases and J gave up 6 bases, with 39 bases separating them. Per germline, CDR1 GTSNPN and CDR2 SVGIG (reference sequence). This CDR3 region has 20 residues. CDR3 coding DNA: TGTGCCTACGGCGATACCGGGCTGGCTCCTTTTGGGCCCGTTCCAAATGGCTACACCTTC. Translated: CAYGDTGLAPFGPVPNGYTF.

This clonotype was seen more than once but under ten times. The chain employs TRBV12-3 or TRBV12-4 and TRBJ2-7, with TRBD1 matching 7 bases. Trimming took 5 bases from V and 1 from J; bases not matched to a gene: 8. The CDR3 totals 15 residues. The CDR3 reads CASSKEPGQSYEQYF. The CDR3 nucleotides read TGTGCCAGCAGTAAAGAGCCGGGACAGTCCTACGAGCAGTACTTC.

The chain combines TRBV2 with TRBJ1-5, with TRBD1 matching over 8 bases. CDR1 is SNHLY and CDR2 is FYNNEI in the germline V gene. Germline trimming cut 4 bases from V and 6 bases from J; bases unmatched to any gene: 2. CDR3 length equals 13 residues. CDR3 sequence: CASSGQGTQPQHF. The CDR3 DNA reads as TGTGCCAGCAGTGGACAGGGGACTCAGCCCCAGCATTTT.

This clonotype was seen many times. The V gene is TRBV12-3 or TRBV12-4, the J gene TRBJ2-5; 12 bases map to TRBD2. The CDR3 covers 17 residues. The junction had 7 bases not matched to a gene; V was cut back by 0 bases and J by 5 bases. The CDR3 sequence: CASSLARTSGIGETQYF. The CDR3 DNA is TGTGCCAGCAGTTTAGCGCGGACTAGCGGGATTGGGGAGACCCAGTACTTC.

J is TRBJ1-5 and V is TRBV24-1; possible D gene TRBD1, 6 bases. Trimming stripped 9 bases from V and 2 bases from J, with 10 bases between. CDR1 KGHDR and CDR2 SFDVKD come from the germline V gene. This CDR3 spans 13 amino acids. CDR3 sequence (DNA): TGTGCCACCGAGGGGGGTGGCAATCAGCCCCAGCATTTT. Translating it yields CATEGGGNQPQHF.

The V gene is TRBV10-3, the J gene TRBJ2-1, with D maybe TRBD2 (5 bases). This CDR3 region has 11 residues. CDR1 is ENHRY, CDR2 SYGVKD, per germline. V lost 4 bases and J lost 12, with 10 bases in between. Here the CDR3 reads CAISAREGQFF. The CDR3 nucleotides read TGTGCCATCAGTGCCAGAGAGGGGCAGTTCTTC.

This chain uses TRBV6-1 with TRBJ2-7, with 9 bases matching TRBD1. The germline gives CDR1 MNHNS, CDR2 SASEGT. After removal of 5 bases from V and 0 bases from J, the junction contained 5 bases not matched to a gene. The CDR3 is 15 amino acids. CDR3 sequence: CASSLGQGHSYEQYF. The DNA of the CDR3 is TGTGCCAGCAGTCTGGGACAGGGCCACTCCTACGAGCAGTACTTC.

This clonotype has more than one count but fewer than ten. This chain connects TRBV7-8 to TRBJ2-7; D perhaps matches TRBD1 (5 bases). CDR3 length: 13 amino acids. Trimming took off 4 bases at V and 7 bases at J, with 14 bases between the two ends. Germline loops: CDR1 SGHVS, CDR2 FQNEAQ. The CDR3 DNA follows: TGTGCCAGCAGCTATAATCCCCAGGGTGAGCAGTACTTC. As protein: CASSYNPQGEQYF.

This clonotype was recorded a few times. The genes are TRBV20-1 and TRBJ1-5, with D uncertain. V dropped 5 bases and J dropped 0 bases, with 11 bases sitting between them. The CDR3 is 14 amino acids. CDR1 is DFQATT and CDR2 is SNEGSKA in the germline V gene (reference sequence). CDR3 nucleotide sequence: TGCAGTGCTGGTAGGGATTATAGCAATCAGCCCCAGCATTTT. Translating gives CSAGRDYSNQPQHF.

There are a few counts of this clonotype. The V gene is TRBV5-4, the J gene TRBJ2-5, with a weak D call TRBD2 (6 bases). CDR1 SGHNT and CDR2 YYREEE come from the germline V gene (reference sequence). The CDR3 sequence is 14 residues long. The germline V and J ends were trimmed by 6 bases and 4 bases, with 16 bases remaining between them. CDR3 nucleotides: TGTGCCAGCACCCGAGAGGGAGGCCGAGAGACCCAGTACTTC. It specifies CASTREGGRETQYF. Full variable domain (remainder filled in from reference TRBV5-4 and TRBJ2-5): ETGVTQSPTHLIKTRGQQVTLRCSSQSGHNTVSWYQQALGQGPQFIFQYYREEENGRGNFPPRFSGLQFPNYSSELNVNALELDDSALYLCASTREGGRETQYFGPGTRLLVL.

V gene TRBV6-2 or TRBV6-3 combines with J gene TRBJ2-7; the match to TRBD1 covers 7 bases. This CDR3 is built from 14 residues. Germline V gene lookup returns CDR1 MNHEY and CDR2 SVGEGT. After removal of 4 bases from V and 2 bases from J, the junction contained 5 bases not matched to a gene. CDR3: CASSSDRDPYEQYF. In nucleotides, the CDR3 is TGTGCCAGCAGTTCCGACAGGGACCCCTACGAGCAGTACTTC.

The gene calls are TRBV28 and TRBJ2-5; TRBD1 matches 8 bases. Trimming at V came to 6 bases and at J to 4 bases, leaving 7 bases not matched to a gene. CDR1 MDHEN and CDR2 SYDVKM come from the germline V gene. The CDR3 extends over 14 amino acids. The CDR3 loop is CASSLDRGPETQYF. The CDR3 DNA is TGTGCCAGCAGCCTCGACAGGGGTCCAGAGACCCAGTACTTC.

This clonotype was seen a few times. This CDR3 reads CASYKGRTGELFF. DNA for the CDR3: TGTGCCAGCTATAAGGGGCGGACCGGGGAGCTGTTTTTT. The gene calls are TRBV4-2 and TRBJ2-2; a possible D gene is TRBD1 (5 bases). In germline, CDR1 is LGHNA, CDR2 YNFKEQ. Between the trimmed V and J ends, which lost 8 bases and 5 bases, there was a span of 12 bases. The CDR3 is made up of 13 amino acids.

The gene calls are TRBV21-1 and TRBJ2-5; the D call in the table, TRBD1, was not verified against the DNA. TRBV21-1 is a listed pseudogene. CDR3 size: 18 residues. This CDR3 is CASSNPDCGQIIQETQYF. The CDR3 bases are TGTGCCAGCAGCAACCCCGACTGCGGACAGATCATACAAGAGACCCAGTACTTC.

The chain combines TRBV27 with TRBJ1-6; D not resolved. V shed 6 bases and J shed 9 bases, with 15 bases lying between them. CDR1 MNHEY and CDR2 SMNVEV come from the germline V gene (reference sequence). The CDR3 sequence is 14 residues long. CDR3 region: CASSGGLIGSPLHF. CDR3 nucleotides: TGTGCCAGCAGCGGCGGCCTGATAGGTTCACCCCTCCACTTT.

The CDR3 reads CSASEQETQYF. CDR3 nucleotides: TGCAGTGCTTCCGAGCAAGAGACCCAGTACTTC. The chain couples TRBV20-1 to TRBJ2-5; the D is unclear. Germline V CDR1 and CDR2: DFQATT, SNEGSKA (reference sequence). The V gene lost 5 bases and the J gene lost 2 bases, with 6 bases spanning the gap. The length of the CDR3 is 11 residues.

This clonotype was detected ten times or more. The chain uses TRBV4-3 and TRBJ2-7; D is undetermined. Germline CDR1 LGHNA, CDR2 YSLEER. V was clipped by 0 bases and J by 3 bases, with 12 bases between them. The length of the CDR3 is 15 residues. This CDR3 reads CASSQDSLGRYEQYF. The CDR3 DNA sequence: TGCGCCAGCAGCCAAGATTCTTTAGGACGCTACGAGCAGTACTTC.

The V and J genes are TRBV28 and TRBJ2-7, with TRBD2 identical over 9 bases. Trimming cost V 4 bases and J 0 bases; bases outside gene matches: 10. CDR3 length: 17 amino acids. Germline V gene lookup returns CDR1 MDHEN and CDR2 SYDVKM. DNA of the CDR3: TGTGCCAGCAGTTCAAGGGTAGCGGGAGTAGTCTCCTACGAGCAGTACTTC. Translated: CASSSRVAGVVSYEQYF.

This clonotype showed up many times. The chain joins TRBV12-3 or TRBV12-4 to TRBJ2-5; D remains ambiguous. There are 14 residues in the CDR3. Trimming removed 3 bases at V and 4 bases at J, with 12 bases between. This CDR3 reads CASSLVTLGETQYF. CDR3 DNA: TGTGCCAGCAGTTTGGTAACGCTCGGAGAGACCCAGTACTTC.

The chain recombines TRBV7-2 with TRBJ2-5; 7 nucleotides line up with TRBD2. This CDR3 has 14 residues. J was trimmed by 3 bases and V by 5 bases; bases with no gene match: 6. From germline, CDR1 is SGHTA and CDR2 FQGNSA. The CDR3 sequence: CASSPRLAEETQYF. The CDR3 DNA reads as TGTGCCAGCAGCCCCCGACTAGCAGAAGAGACCCAGTACTTC.

The V call is TRBV15, the J call TRBJ2-1; TRBD2 matches 7 bases. Germline V lookup: CDR1 LNHNV, CDR2 YYDKDF (reference sequence). V shed 4 bases, J shed 12 bases, and the junction held 15 bases outside the gene matches. The CDR3 is 15 residues long. The CDR3 region has the DNA TGTGCCACCAGCAAATATAACCGGGACTATGAATTGCAGTTCTTC. Its protein is CATSKYNRDYELQFF.

V and J are TRBV3-1 and TRBJ2-7; TRBD2 aligns across 10 bases. V lost 5 bases and J lost 2; bases outside the gene matches: 3. Germline V CDR1 and CDR2: LGHDT, YNNKEL (reference sequence). The CDR3 has 14 residues. CDR3 sequence reads: CASSTTSGTYEQYF. The DNA of the CDR3 is TGTGCCAGCAGCACCACTAGCGGGACCTACGAGCAGTACTTC.

In its sample, this clonotype was seen a few times. The chain has TRBV20-1 and TRBJ2-5; 8 nucleotides align to TRBD2. V shed 1 base, J shed 8 bases, and the junction held 6 bases outside the gene matches. Germline V lookup: CDR1 DFQATT, CDR2 SNEGSKA (reference sequence). The CDR3 totals 13 residues. CDR3 sequence reads: CSARGGGRTTQYF. CDR3 bases: TGCAGTGCTAGAGGCGGCGGGAGGACCACCCAGTACTTC.

This clonotype was seen repeatedly, ten times or more. This chain connects TRBV5-1 to TRBJ2-7; TRBD1 agrees at 9 bases. V was pared by 4 bases and J by 0 bases, with 8 bases of the junction left unmatched. Germline loops: CDR1 SGHRS, CDR2 YFSETQ. CDR3 size: 16 residues. Here the CDR3 DNA reads TGCGCCAGCAGCCTAACCGGGACAGGGTACTCCTACGAGCAGTACTTC. This gives the protein CASSLTGTGYSYEQYF.

This clonotype was counted ten times or more. This rearrangement joins TRBV6-2 or TRBV6-3 to TRBJ1-1; TRBD1 matches at 8 bases. Germline assignment: CDR1 MNHEY and CDR2 SVGEGT. This CDR3 is 15 amino acids long. Germline trimming cut 6 bases from V and 4 bases from J; bases unmatched to any gene: 10. The CDR3 sequence: CASSKITGGGTEAFF. The CDR3 DNA is TGTGCCAGCAGCAAGATCACAGGGGGGGGCACTGAAGCTTTCTTT.

V usage is TRBV7-8 and J usage is TRBJ2-1, with TRBD2 matching over 13 bases. The CDR3 runs to 16 residues. V was clipped by 5 bases and J by 2 bases; unmatched bases: 3. The germline gives CDR1 SGHVS, CDR2 FQNEAQ. The CDR3, as DNA: TGTGCCAGCAGCCAAACTAGCGGGGGGGCCTACAATGAGCAGTTCTTC. It specifies CASSQTSGGAYNEQFF.

The table lists this clonotype with a few counts. The chain is built from TRBV25-1 and TRBJ1-2; D ambiguous. V was pared by 4 bases and J by 8 bases, with 14 bases between. From germline, CDR1 is MGHDK and CDR2 SYGVNS. The CDR3 has 13 amino acids. CDR3 nucleotides: TGTGCCAGCAGTGCGGGCCTTAAAGGCGGCTACACCTTC. The encoded protein is CASSAGLKGGYTF.

This clonotype was observed a few times. V is TRBV24-1 and J is TRBJ2-1; 15 nucleotides agree with TRBD2. The CDR3 is 19 residues long. V gave up 2 bases and J gave up 2 bases; unmatched junction bases: 6. CDR1 and CDR2 (germline): KGHDR, SFDVKD. Written as DNA, the CDR3 is TGTGCCACCAGTGATTCCGGACTAGCGGGAGGGTGGACCTACAATGAGCAGTTCTTC. This gives the protein CATSDSGLAGGWTYNEQFF.

The chain carries TRBV6-1 and TRBJ2-3, with unresolved D. Per the germline V gene, CDR1 is MNHNS and CDR2 is SASEGT. The CDR3 sequence is 11 residues long. Trimming removed 7 bases from V and 6 bases from J, with 8 bases in between. The CDR3, as DNA: TGTGCCAGCATAGGGTGGGATACGCAGTATTTT. Its translation is CASIGWDTQYF.

Here the CDR3 DNA reads TGCAGTGCTGGAATTGGGGCGGGAGTAAGGAATACGCAGTATTTT. This gives the protein CSAGIGAGVRNTQYF. This sequence joins TRBV20-1 and TRBJ2-3; 7 bases map to TRBD2. In germline, CDR1 is DFQATT, CDR2 SNEGSKA (reference sequence). CDR3 length: 15 amino acids. V gave up 5 bases and J gave up 7 bases; unmatched junction bases: 15.